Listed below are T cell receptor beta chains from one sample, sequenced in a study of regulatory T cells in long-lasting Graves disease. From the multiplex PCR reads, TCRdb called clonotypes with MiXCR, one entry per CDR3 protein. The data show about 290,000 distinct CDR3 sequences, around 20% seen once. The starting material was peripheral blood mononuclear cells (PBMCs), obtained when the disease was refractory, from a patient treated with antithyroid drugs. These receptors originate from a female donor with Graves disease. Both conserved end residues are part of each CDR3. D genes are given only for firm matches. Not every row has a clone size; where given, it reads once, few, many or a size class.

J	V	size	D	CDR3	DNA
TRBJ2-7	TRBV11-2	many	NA	CASSLHSQGLGYEQYF	TGTGCCAGCAGCTTACACTCACAGGGCCTTGGATACGAGCAGTACTTC
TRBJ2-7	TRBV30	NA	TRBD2	CAWRGGNLYEQYF	TGTGCCTGGAGGGGGGGGAATCTCTACGAGCAGTACTTC
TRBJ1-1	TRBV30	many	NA	CASGEGLTEAFF	TGTGCCTCCGGGGAGGGACTCACTGAAGCTTTCTTT
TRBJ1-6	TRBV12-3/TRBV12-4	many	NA	CASSLFDRGGSPLHF	TGTGCCAGCAGTTTATTCGACCGGGGAGGGTCACCCCTCCACTTT
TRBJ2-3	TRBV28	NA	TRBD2	CASRSPGLVTDTQYF	TGTGCCAGCAGATCTCCGGGACTAGTTACAGATACGCAGTATTTT
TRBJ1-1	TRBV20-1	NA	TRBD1	CSARGWTGGETEAFF	TGCAGTGCTAGGGGTTGGACAGGGGGCGAGACTGAAGCTTTCTTT
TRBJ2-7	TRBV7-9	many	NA	CASSLGSIGSVEEQYF	TGTGCCAGCAGCTTAGGCAGCATCGGGTCGGTGGAGGAGCAGTACTTC
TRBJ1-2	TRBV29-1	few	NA	CSVEDLGGDGYTF	TGCAGCGTTGAAGATCTAGGAGGGGATGGCTACACCTTC
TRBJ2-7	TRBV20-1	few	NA	CSARWSVSELYEQYF	TGCAGTGCTAGGTGGTCAGTTTCCGAGTTGTACGAGCAGTACTTC
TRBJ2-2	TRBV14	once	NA	CASSQVLNTGELFF	TGTGCCAGCAGCCAAGTACTTAACACCGGGGAGCTGTTTTTT
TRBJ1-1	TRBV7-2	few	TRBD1	CASSSTAGGNTEAFF	TGTGCCAGCAGCTCAACGGCAGGGGGGAACACTGAAGCTTTCTTT
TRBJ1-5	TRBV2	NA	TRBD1	CASRLDREYQPQHF	TGTGCCAGCCGCTTAGACAGGGAGTATCAGCCCCAGCATTTT
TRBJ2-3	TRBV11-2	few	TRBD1	CASSGDRDGTDTQYF	TGTGCCAGCAGCGGAGACAGGGATGGAACAGATACGCAGTATTTT
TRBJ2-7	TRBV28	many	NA	CASSPRDWRGYEQYF	TGTGCCAGCAGTCCACGGGACTGGAGGGGATACGAGCAGTACTTC
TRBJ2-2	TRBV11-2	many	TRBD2	CASSLVVAGDGELFF	TGTGCCAGCAGCTTAGTGGTAGCGGGAGACGGGGAGCTGTTTTTT
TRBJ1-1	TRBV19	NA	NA	CASSMSRNTEAFF	TGTGCCAGTAGTATGAGCAGGAACACTGAAGCTTTCTTT
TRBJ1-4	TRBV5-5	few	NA	CASSRDGHNEKLFF	TGTGCCAGCAGCCGGGACGGGCACAATGAAAAACTGTTTTTT
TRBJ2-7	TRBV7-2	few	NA	CASSLISSYEQYF	TGTGCCAGCAGCTTAATCAGTTCCTACGAGCAGTACTTC
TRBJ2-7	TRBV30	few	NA	CAWGVDSSYEQYF	TGTGCCTGGGGGGTTGACTCCTCCTACGAGCAGTACTTC
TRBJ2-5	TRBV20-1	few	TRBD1	CSAQTDRGGETQYF	TGCAGTGCTCAGACCGACAGGGGGGGAGAGACCCAGTACTTC
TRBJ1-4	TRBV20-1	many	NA	CSAKPPGGNEKLFF	TGCAGTGCTAAGCCCCCCGGGGGTAATGAAAAACTGTTTTTT
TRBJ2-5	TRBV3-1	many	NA	CASSAKSYIPETQYF	TGTGCCAGCAGCGCCAAGTCTTACATCCCAGAGACCCAGTACTTC
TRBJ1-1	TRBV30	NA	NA	CAWVHGRTASNTEAFF	TGTGCCTGGGTTCATGGGCGGACGGCCTCGAACACTGAAGCTTTCTTT
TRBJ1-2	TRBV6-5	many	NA	CASSYSKGFGYGYTF	TGTGCCAGCAGTTACTCGAAGGGCTTCGGGTATGGCTACACCTTC
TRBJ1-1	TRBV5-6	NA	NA	CASSLALIGLTNTEAFF	TGTGCCAGCAGCTTGGCTCTTATTGGGCTCACCAACACTGAAGCTTTCTTT
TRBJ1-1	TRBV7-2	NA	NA	CASSLSGWTEAFF	TGTGCCAGCAGCTTATCGGGCTGGACTGAAGCTTTCTTT
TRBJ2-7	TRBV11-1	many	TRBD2	CASSATSGFSYEQYF	TGTGCCAGCAGCGCTACTAGCGGTTTCTCCTACGAGCAGTACTTC
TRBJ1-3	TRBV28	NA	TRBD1	CASSINDRAGAGNTIYF	TGTGCCAGCAGTATCAACGACAGGGCAGGGGCTGGAAACACCATATATTTT
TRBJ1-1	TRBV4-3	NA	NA	CASSQMHLNAEAFF	TGCGCCAGCAGCCAGATGCACCTGAACGCTGAAGCTTTCTTT
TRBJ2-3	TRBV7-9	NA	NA	CASSPEVGDTQYF	TGTGCCAGCAGCCCTGAAGTTGGCGATACGCAGTATTTT
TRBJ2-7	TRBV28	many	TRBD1	CAIQGDSYEQYF	TGTGCCATCCAGGGGGACTCCTACGAGCAGTACTTC